The entry below describes one TCR beta chain. As yet, its antigen is unknown. This specimen belongs to a study of OX40 agonist ivuxolimab in advanced cancers. CDR3 length: 18 residues. Germline CDR1 reads KGHSH; CDR2 reads LQKENI. The germline V and J ends were trimmed by 3 bases and 0 bases, with 18 bases remaining between them. The table came from immunoSEQ multiplex PCR; TCRdb's copy has only in-frame clones and leaves some out. The table lists around 84,000 clones, 70% to 85% of them singletons, with around 0.49% in the top ten. Findings of the study overall: Clones of CD4+ and CD8+ blood T cells grew by week 6 at doses of 0.1 to 3.0 mg/kg. Low normalized T-cell clonal expansion was additionally recorded for some nonresponders.

This sequence was found in an adult with an advanced solid tumor such as melanoma, head and neck, liver or kidney cancer. The gene calls are TRBV18 and TRBJ1-3; tentative D call: TRBD1 (6 bases). The source material was CD4+ or CD8+ T cells sorted from blood, sampled in a trial of the OX40 agonist ivuxolimab. The CDR3 bases are TGTGCCAGCTCACCGAGAATGTGGACAGATAGCTCTGGAAACACCATATATTTT. It codes for CASSPRMWTDSSGNTIYF.